This T cell receptor (beta chain) was sequenced for a study of T cell repertoires in ileal Crohn's disease. At the level of the study: Patients had a median roughly 8-year disease duration, and roughly 38% were active smokers.

Five hundred nanograms of biopsy DNA per sample underwent TCRB immunosequencing. Only in-frame clones appear in the TCRdb table, and some are missing; sequencing was by immunoSEQ multiplex PCR. The table lists thousands of clones, around three quarters of them singletons. V lost 0 bases to trimming and J lost 0 bases; unmatched junction nucleotides: 8. The CDR3 sequence is 18 residues long. The V gene's germline CDR1 is SGHDT and CDR2 YYEEEE. The sequencing input was ileal tissue. V gene TRBV5-6 combines with J gene TRBJ2-1, with 8 bases that match TRBD2. The sequence came from an adult with Crohn's disease. The CDR3: CASSLEGLAGSSYNEQFF. In DNA, the CDR3 is TGTGCCAGCAGCTTGGAAGGGCTAGCGGGTAGCTCCTACAATGAGCAGTTCTTC.